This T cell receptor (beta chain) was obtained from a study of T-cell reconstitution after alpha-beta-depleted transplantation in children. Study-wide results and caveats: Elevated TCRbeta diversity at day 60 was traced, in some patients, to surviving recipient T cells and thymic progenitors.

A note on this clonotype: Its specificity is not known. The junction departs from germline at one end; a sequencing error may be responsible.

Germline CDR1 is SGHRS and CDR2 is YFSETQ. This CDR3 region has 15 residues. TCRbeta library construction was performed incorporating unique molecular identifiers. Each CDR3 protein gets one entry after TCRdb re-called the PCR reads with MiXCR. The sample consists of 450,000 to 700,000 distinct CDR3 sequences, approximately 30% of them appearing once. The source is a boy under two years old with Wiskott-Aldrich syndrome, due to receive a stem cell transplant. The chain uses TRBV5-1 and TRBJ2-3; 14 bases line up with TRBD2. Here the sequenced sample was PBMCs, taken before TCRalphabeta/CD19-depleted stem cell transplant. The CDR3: CASSLGTSGSDTQYF. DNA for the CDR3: TGTGCCAGCAGCTTAGGGACTAGCGGGAGTGATACGCAGTATTTT.